One and the same sample provided the 5 T cell receptor beta chains below, sequenced in a study of cytomegalovirus exposure and HLA in healthy donors. The PCR ran on 60 Vbeta and 13 Jbeta primers. Only in-frame clones appear in the TCRdb table, and some are missing; sequencing was by immunoSEQ multiplex PCR. Of around 300,000 clones listed, around 65% were seen once; the top ten hold approximately 2.1%. Sequenced material: PBMCs. The receptors originated from a female donor in good health and CMV-seronegative.

The gene calls are TRBV5-1 and TRBJ2-2, with D possibly being TRBD2 (5 bases). CDR3 size: 13 residues. Germline V lookup: CDR1 SGHRS, CDR2 YFSETQ. V lost 4 bases and J 5 bases, leaving 9 bases between the germline ends. Written as DNA, the CDR3 is TGCGCCAGCAGCATACAGCGGACCGGGGAGCTGTTTTTT. This translates into CASSIQRTGELFF.

The chain carries TRBV10-3 and TRBJ2-7; 14 bases fit TRBD2. CDR1 ENHRY and CDR2 SYGVKD come from the germline V gene. The CDR3 runs to 16 residues. J lost 7 bases, V lost 7 bases, and 12 bases had no gene match. Here the CDR3 reads CAIKGTSGSDALEQYF. The CDR3 DNA sequence: TGTGCCATCAAGGGGACTAGCGGGAGTGATGCTCTAGAGCAGTACTTC.

The chain has TRBV6-5 and TRBJ2-2, with TRBD1 matching over 10 bases. V lost 5 bases to trimming and J lost 5 bases; unmatched junction nucleotides: 5. In germline, CDR1 is MNHEY, CDR2 SVGAGI. The CDR3 loop spans 15 amino acids. The CDR3 sequence is CASSKGQGSTGELFF. Written as DNA, the CDR3 is TGTGCCAGCAGTAAGGGACAGGGGAGTACCGGGGAGCTGTTTTTT.

The J gene is TRBJ2-7, the V gene TRBV2; D is unresolved. Germline V gene lookup returns CDR1 SNHLY and CDR2 FYNNEI. Trimming cost V 7 bases and J 3 bases, with 10 bases left between them. This CDR3 contains 12 residues. This CDR3 is CASNGYNYEQYF. In DNA, the CDR3 is TGTGCCAGCAATGGTTACAACTACGAGCAGTACTTC. Based on the CDR3 plus reference TRBV2 and TRBJ2-7, the full variable domain is EPEVTQTPSHQVTQMGQEVILRCVPISNHLYFYWYRQILGQKVEFLVSFYNNEISEKSEIFDDQFSVERPDGSNFTLKIRSTKLEDSAMYFCASNGYNYEQYFGPGTRLTVT.

The chain combines TRBV29-1 with TRBJ1-1, with D unclear. The germline V gene encodes CDR1 SQVTM and CDR2 ANQGSEA. Trimming stripped 4 bases from V and 1 base from J, with 13 bases between. The CDR3 is 14 residues long. Written as DNA, the CDR3 is TGCAGCGTTGCGGCCACGGGGAGGAACACTGAAGCTTTCTTT. Residues: CSVAATGRNTEAFF. Looking up the rest from reference TRBV29-1 and TRBJ1-1 gives the full variable domain: SAVISQKPSRDICQRGTSLTIQCQVDSQVTMMFWYRQQPGQSLTLIATANQGSEATYESGFVIDKFPISRPNLTFSTLTVSNMSPEDSSIYLCSVAATGRNTEAFFGQGTRLTVV.